This T cell receptor beta chain was found in a study of shared clonotypes between healthy human individuals. Study findings and constraints: A handful of donors showed sharing of approximately 5% of naive CD4 clonotypes.

The method was immunoSEQ multiplex PCR; TCRdb's version includes in-frame clones alone and lacks a portion of them. The sample has some 700,000 clones, 90% seen once. As concerns this clone: As yet, its antigen is unknown.

The receptor was isolated from a man aged 18 to 35 in good health. Some clones in this sample may be carry-over from other donors' samples. The sample taken for sequencing was memory CD8+ T cells from PBMCs. Subset meaning: CD45RO+ cells pooled with CCR7-negative TemRA cells.

The CDR3 DNA is TGTGCCAGCAGTCCGATAGGGGGGAAGGACGAGCAGTACTTC. Its translation is CASSPIGGKDEQYF. The chain employs TRBV6-5 and TRBJ2-7; D assignment may be TRBD1 or TRBD2 (6 bases each). V was pared by 5 bases and J by 5 bases, with 16 bases between. Germline assignment: CDR1 MNHEY and CDR2 SVGAGI. CDR3 length equals 14 residues.